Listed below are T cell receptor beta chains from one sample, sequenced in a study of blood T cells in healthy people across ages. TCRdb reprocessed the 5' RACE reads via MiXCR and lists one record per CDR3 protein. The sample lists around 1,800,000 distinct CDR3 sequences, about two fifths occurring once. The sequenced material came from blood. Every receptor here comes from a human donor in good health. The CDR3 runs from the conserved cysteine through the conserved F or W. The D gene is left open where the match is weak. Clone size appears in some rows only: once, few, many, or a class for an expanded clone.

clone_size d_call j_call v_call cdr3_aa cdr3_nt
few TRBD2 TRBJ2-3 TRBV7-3 CASSPDQRRGGTDTQYF TGTGCCAGCAGCCCCGACCAGAGGCGGGGGGGCACAGATACGCAGTATTTT
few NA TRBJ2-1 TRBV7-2 CASSLGLAELYNEQFF TGTGCCAGCAGCTTAGGATTAGCGGAGCTCTACAATGAGCAGTTCTTC
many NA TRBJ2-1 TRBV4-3 CASSQGWALPLSYNEQFF TGCGCCAGCAGCCAAGGTTGGGCCCTCCCTCTAAGTTACAATGAGCAGTTCTTC
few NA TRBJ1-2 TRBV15 CATSRRFYKGHGYTF TGTGCCACCAGCAGAAGATTTTACAAGGGTCATGGCTACACCTTC
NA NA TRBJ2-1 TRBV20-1 CSAQTSGHEQFF TGCAGTGCTCAGACTAGTGGCCATGAGCAGTTCTTC
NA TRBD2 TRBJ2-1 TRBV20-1 CSARDGSGGHEQFF TGCAGTGCTAGAGATGGAAGCGGGGGGCATGAGCAGTTCTTC
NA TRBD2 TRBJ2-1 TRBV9 CASSIRGGLEYNEQFF TGTGCCAGCAGCATAAGGGGGGGACTAGAGTACAATGAGCAGTTCTTC
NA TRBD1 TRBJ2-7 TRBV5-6 CASSASGTGDYEQYF TGTGCCAGCAGCGCCTCCGGGACAGGGGACTACGAGCAGTACTTC
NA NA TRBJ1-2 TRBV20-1 CSASRVAGNYGYTF TGCAGTGCTAGTAGGGTCGCAGGGAACTATGGTTACACCTTC
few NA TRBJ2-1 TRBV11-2 CASSLARPYNEQFF TGTGCCAGCAGCTTAGCGCGGCCATACAATGAGCAGTTCTTC
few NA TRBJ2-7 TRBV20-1 CSASIPPGSSYEQYF TGCAGTGCTAGTATTCCGCCGGGGAGCTCCTACGAGCAGTACTTC
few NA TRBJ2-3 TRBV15 CATSSILSTQYF TGTGCCACCAGCAGTATACTAAGTACGCAGTATTTT
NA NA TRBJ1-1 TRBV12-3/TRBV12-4 CASTSSLPLNTEAFF TGTGCCAGCACCAGTTCTCTCCCCCTAAACACTGAAGCTTTCTTT
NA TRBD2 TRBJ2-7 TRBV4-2 CASSPSLGLAGNVYEQYF TGTGCCAGCAGCCCCTCCTTGGGACTAGCGGGAAACGTTTACGAGCAGTACTTC
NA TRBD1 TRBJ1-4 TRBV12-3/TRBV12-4 CASSPTLTGGKLFF TGTGCCAGCAGCCCAACCTTAACAGGGGGGAAACTGTTTTTT
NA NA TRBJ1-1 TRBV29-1 CSVGGRQNTEAFF TGCAGCGTTGGGGGGCGGCAGAACACTGAAGCTTTCTTT
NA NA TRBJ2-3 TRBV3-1 CASSQEAWLDGLDTQYF TGTGCCAGCAGCCAAGAGGCCTGGCTGGATGGTTTAGATACGCAGTATTTT
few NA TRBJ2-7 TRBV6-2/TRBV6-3 CASSYLSGIEYEQYF TGTGCCAGCAGTTACCTCTCTGGGATAGAATACGAGCAGTACTTC
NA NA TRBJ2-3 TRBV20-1 CSAHLVTGTDTQYF TGCAGTGCCCACCTAGTCACTGGCACAGATACGCAGTATTTT
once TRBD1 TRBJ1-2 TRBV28 CAGSSGTGGIYGYTF TGTGCCGGCAGCTCCGGGACAGGGGGGATCTATGGCTACACCTTC
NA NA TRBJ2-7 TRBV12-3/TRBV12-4 CASSHNRIQCEQYF TGTGCCAGCAGTCACAACAGGATCCAATGCGAGCAGTACTTC
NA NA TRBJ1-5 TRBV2 CASGGLDQPQHF TGTGCCAGCGGGGGGCTAGATCAGCCCCAGCATTTT
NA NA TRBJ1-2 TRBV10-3 CAISDGGGYTF TGTGCCATCAGTGACGGTGGAGGCTACACCTTC
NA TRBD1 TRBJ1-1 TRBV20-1 CRTGDTEAFF TGCAGGACAGGGGACACTGAAGCTTTCTTT
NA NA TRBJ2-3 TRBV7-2 CASSRGLTREDTQYF TGTGCCAGCAGCCGCGGACTAACCCGAGAAGATACGCAGTATTTT
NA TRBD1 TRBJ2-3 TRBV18 CASSPPAGGFTDTQYF TGTGCCAGCTCACCACCGGCAGGGGGATTTACAGATACGCAGTATTTT
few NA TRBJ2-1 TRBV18 CASSPEAEQFF TGTGCCAGCTCACCCGAGGCAGAGCAGTTCTTC
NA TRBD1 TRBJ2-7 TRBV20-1 CGLAGQGSAYEQYF TGCGGCTTAGCGGGACAGGGGAGCGCCTACGAGCAGTACTTC
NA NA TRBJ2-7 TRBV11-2 CASSLTGVAYEQYF TGTGCCAGCAGCTTAACTGGGGTGGCCTACGAGCAGTACTTC
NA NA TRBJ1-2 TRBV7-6 CASSLEEGQSANYGYTF TGTGCCAGCAGCTTAGAAGAGGGGCAGTCGGCTAACTATGGCTACACCTTC
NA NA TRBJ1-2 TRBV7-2 CASSLGRWAGYTF TGTGCCAGCAGCTTAGGACGCTGGGCTGGCTACACCTTC
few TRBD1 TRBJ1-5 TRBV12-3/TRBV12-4 CASSGTGVNQPQHF TGTGCCAGCAGTGGGACAGGGGTCAATCAGCCCCAGCATTTT